Listed below are T cell receptor beta chains from one sample, sequenced in a study of T cell changes during pregnancy in multiple sclerosis. The assay was immunoSEQ multiplex PCR, and TCRdb's table has in-frame clones only and misses some. The top ten hold approximately 1.6% of the sample, which has around 110,000 clones, 85% to 95% seen once. Here the sequenced sample was peripheral blood, taken after pregnancy. The receptors derive from a female donor with multiple sclerosis, enrolled in a pregnancy study. Each CDR3 is given with its conserved first and last residue. A D gene is named only where the DNA matches it firmly. Not every row has a clone size; where given, it reads once, few, many or a size class.

j_call: TRBJ1-1; clone_size: -; d_call: TRBD1; v_call: TRBV18; cdr3_nt: TGTGCCAGCTCACCGGCGACAGGGCGCAACACTGAAGCTTTCTTT; cdr3_aa: CASSPATGRNTEAFF
j_call: TRBJ2-7; clone_size: -; d_call: TRBD2; v_call: TRBV28; cdr3_nt: TGTGCCAGCAGTTTAAGCGGGAACGAGCAGTACTTC; cdr3_aa: CASSLSGNEQYF
j_call: TRBJ2-3; clone_size: -; d_call: TRBD1; v_call: TRBV7-9; cdr3_nt: TGTGCCAGCAACAGGGGACAGGGGGCAGATACGCAGTATTTT; cdr3_aa: CASNRGQGADTQYF
j_call: TRBJ1-1; clone_size: -; d_call: TRBD1; v_call: TRBV5-8; cdr3_nt: TGTGCCAGCAGCCAGGACAGGGGGCCGGACACTGAAGCTTTCTTT; cdr3_aa: CASSQDRGPDTEAFF
j_call: TRBJ2-1; clone_size: -; d_call: TRBD2; v_call: TRBV5-1; cdr3_nt: TGCGCCAGCAGCCCGAGACTAGCGGGGGGGTACAATGAGCAGTTCTTC; cdr3_aa: CASSPRLAGGYNEQFF
j_call: TRBJ2-7; clone_size: -; d_call: TRBD1; v_call: TRBV30; cdr3_nt: TGTGCCTGGAGTCCATCCGGGACAGGGGGATTCTACGAGCAGTACTTC; cdr3_aa: CAWSPSGTGGFYEQYF
j_call: TRBJ1-5; clone_size: -; d_call: TRBD1; v_call: TRBV5-5; cdr3_nt: TGTGCCAGCAGTTATACAGGGGATCAGCCCCAGCATTTT; cdr3_aa: CASSYTGDQPQHF
j_call: TRBJ2-3; clone_size: -; d_call: TRBD1; v_call: TRBV5-1; cdr3_nt: TGCGCCAGCAGCTCTAGGGGACGGGACAGGGATCCCCACACAGATACGCAGTATTTT; cdr3_aa: CASSSRGRDRDPHTDTQYF
j_call: TRBJ1-2; clone_size: -; d_call: -; v_call: TRBV5-1; cdr3_nt: TGCGCCAGCAGCACGGGAGGGTTGGCGTCTGGTGGCTACACCTTC; cdr3_aa: CASSTGGLASGGYTF
j_call: TRBJ1-5; clone_size: -; d_call: -; v_call: TRBV27; cdr3_nt: TGTGCCAGCAGTCCCCGGGGTACCCAGCCCCAGCATTTT; cdr3_aa: CASSPRGTQPQHF
j_call: TRBJ2-3; clone_size: -; d_call: -; v_call: TRBV9; cdr3_nt: TGTGCCAGCAGCGCCAGGGGCACAGATACGCAGTATTTT; cdr3_aa: CASSARGTDTQYF
j_call: TRBJ1-5; clone_size: -; d_call: -; v_call: TRBV30; cdr3_nt: TGTGCCTGGAGTGTAAGGGGTCCGACTAATCAGCCCCAGCATTTT; cdr3_aa: CAWSVRGPTNQPQHF
j_call: TRBJ2-7; clone_size: -; d_call: TRBD2; v_call: TRBV29-1; cdr3_nt: TGCAGCGTTGAGGCGGGGGTCGCCTACGAGCAGTACTTC; cdr3_aa: CSVEAGVAYEQYF
j_call: TRBJ1-4; clone_size: once; d_call: TRBD1; v_call: TRBV5-1; cdr3_nt: TGCGCCAGCAGCTGGGACTCCGGGACAGGGCGGGAAAAACTGTTTTTT; cdr3_aa: CASSWDSGTGREKLFF
j_call: TRBJ2-1; clone_size: -; d_call: TRBD1; v_call: TRBV27; cdr3_nt: TGTGCCAGTAGACAGGGTGCGGAACTATACAATGAGCAGTTCTTC; cdr3_aa: CASRQGAELYNEQFF
j_call: TRBJ2-1; clone_size: -; d_call: -; v_call: TRBV5-4; cdr3_nt: TGTGCCAGCAGCTTGGCCGGGACAAGCTCCTACAATGAGCAGTTCTTC; cdr3_aa: CASSLAGTSSYNEQFF
j_call: TRBJ2-6; clone_size: -; d_call: -; v_call: TRBV30; cdr3_nt: TGTGCCTGGATGACGGGTCCTGGGGCCAACGTCCTGACTTTC; cdr3_aa: CAWMTGPGANVLTF
j_call: TRBJ1-2; clone_size: -; d_call: -; v_call: TRBV19; cdr3_nt: TGTGCCAGTAGTGCGTTACAGGCAAACTATGGCTACACCTTC; cdr3_aa: CASSALQANYGYTF
j_call: TRBJ2-3; clone_size: -; d_call: -; v_call: TRBV7-6; cdr3_nt: TGTGCCAGCAGCTTATCCAGGGCAGATACGCAGTATTTT; cdr3_aa: CASSLSRADTQYF
j_call: TRBJ2-2; clone_size: -; d_call: TRBD1; v_call: TRBV15; cdr3_nt: TGTGCCACCAGCGGAGGACCAAGGGGGCCCGGGGAGCTGTTTTTT; cdr3_aa: CATSGGPRGPGELFF
j_call: TRBJ2-5; clone_size: -; d_call: TRBD1; v_call: TRBV6-5; cdr3_nt: TGTGCCAGCAGCCAAGCCAGGGACAGCCAAGAGACCCAGTACTTC; cdr3_aa: CASSQARDSQETQYF
j_call: TRBJ1-5; clone_size: -; d_call: -; v_call: TRBV5-1; cdr3_nt: TGCGCCAGCAGCCCGGACAGTAATCAGCCCCAGCATTTT; cdr3_aa: CASSPDSNQPQHF
j_call: TRBJ2-7; clone_size: -; d_call: TRBD2; v_call: TRBV7-3; cdr3_nt: TGTGCCAGCAGCTCCGGGACTAGCGCCTACGAGCAGTACTTC; cdr3_aa: CASSSGTSAYEQYF
j_call: TRBJ1-1; clone_size: once; d_call: -; v_call: TRBV9; cdr3_nt: TGTGCCAGCAGCCCCGGCGGATACATGAACACTGAAGCTTTCTTT; cdr3_aa: CASSPGGYMNTEAFF
j_call: TRBJ2-3; clone_size: -; d_call: TRBD2; v_call: TRBV4-2; cdr3_nt: TGTGCCAGCAGCCAAGGTAGCGGGAACACAGATACGCAGTATTTT; cdr3_aa: CASSQGSGNTDTQYF
j_call: TRBJ1-5; clone_size: -; d_call: -; v_call: TRBV19; cdr3_nt: TGTGCCAGTAGTATTTTTGCGGAAAATCAGCCCCAGCATTTT; cdr3_aa: CASSIFAENQPQHF